The clone carrying this T cell receptor (beta chain) was found a few times. This specimen comes from a study of cytotoxic CD8 clonotypes in ibrutinib-treated CLL. Germline CDR1 and CDR2: ENHRY and SYGVKD. The CDR3 length is 14 residues. Between the trimmed V and J ends, which lost 0 bases and 4 bases, there was a span of 9 bases. TCRdb's table, derived via immunoSEQ multiplex PCR, lists solely in-frame clones and lacks some. The table has approximately 320,000 clones, 60% to 80% seen once; the top ten hold about 5.9%. The specimen comprised PBMCs, sampled after 36 months of ibrutinib treatment. V and J are TRBV10-3 and TRBJ1-2, with a tentative D call TRBD1 (6 bases). The sequence was obtained from a human donor with chronic lymphocytic leukemia. CDR3 DNA sequence: TGTGCCATCAGTGAGTCTTGGACAGTCTATGGCTACACCTTC. Translating it yields CAISESWTVYGYTF.